The source of this T cell receptor (beta chain) is a study of blood T cells in healthy people across ages. Overall study results and limits: Donors of long life had a larger count of naive CD4+ cells and greater diversity than aged donors. Per million T cells, TCR beta diversity dropped about linearly as age rose.

With a J-beta primer mix and a sample-barcoded 5' primer, a second PCR ran about 7 to 12 cycles. Each CDR3 protein is one row after TCRdb ran MiXCR on the 5' RACE reads. The sample holds approximately 770,000 distinct CDR3 sequences, about 62% seen once. Donors ranged from roughly 6 to 100 years old and were healthy Caucasians in Russia. Concerning this clonotype: Its antigen is unidentified.

This CDR3 comprises 13 residues. V was pared by 3 bases and J by 8 bases, with 13 bases between. Germline V gene data show CDR1 as MNHEY and CDR2 as SMNVEV (reference sequence). The sequence came from a young man in good health. V and J are TRBV27 and TRBJ1-2, with D maybe TRBD1 (6 bases). The source material was blood. CDR3 coding DNA: TGTGCCAGCAGTTTTAACAGGGCGGAAGGCTACACCTTC. Encoded protein: CASSFNRAEGYTF.